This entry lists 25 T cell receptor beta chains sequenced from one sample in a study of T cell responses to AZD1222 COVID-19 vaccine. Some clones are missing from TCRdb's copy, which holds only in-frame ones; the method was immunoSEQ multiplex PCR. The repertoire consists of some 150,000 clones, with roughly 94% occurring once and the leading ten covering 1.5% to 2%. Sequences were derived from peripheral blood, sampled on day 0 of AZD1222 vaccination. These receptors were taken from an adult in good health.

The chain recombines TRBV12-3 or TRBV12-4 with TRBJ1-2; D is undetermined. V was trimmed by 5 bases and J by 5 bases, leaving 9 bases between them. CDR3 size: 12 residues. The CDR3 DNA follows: TGTGCCAGCAGTATGGGAGAATATGGCTACACCTTC. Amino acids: CASSMGEYGYTF.

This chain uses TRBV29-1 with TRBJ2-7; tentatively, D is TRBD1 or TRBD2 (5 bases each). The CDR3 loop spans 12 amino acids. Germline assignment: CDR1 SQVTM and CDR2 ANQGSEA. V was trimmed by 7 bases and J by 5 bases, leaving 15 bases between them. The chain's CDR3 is CSGGRQANEQYF. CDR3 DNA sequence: TGCAGCGGGGGGAGACAAGCTAACGAGCAGTACTTC.

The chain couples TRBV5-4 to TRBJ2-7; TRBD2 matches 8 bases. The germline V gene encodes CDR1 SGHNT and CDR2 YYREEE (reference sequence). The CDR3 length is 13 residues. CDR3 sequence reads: CGYRVAGRYEQYF. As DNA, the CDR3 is TGTGGATACAGGGTAGCGGGGAGATACGAGCAGTACTTC.

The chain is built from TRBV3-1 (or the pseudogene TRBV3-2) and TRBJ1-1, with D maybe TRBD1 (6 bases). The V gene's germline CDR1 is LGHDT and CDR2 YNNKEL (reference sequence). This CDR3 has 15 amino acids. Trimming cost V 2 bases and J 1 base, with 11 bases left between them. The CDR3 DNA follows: TGTGCCAGCAGCCAATACAGGGAATCGAACACTGAAGCTTTCTTT. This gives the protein CASSQYRESNTEAFF.

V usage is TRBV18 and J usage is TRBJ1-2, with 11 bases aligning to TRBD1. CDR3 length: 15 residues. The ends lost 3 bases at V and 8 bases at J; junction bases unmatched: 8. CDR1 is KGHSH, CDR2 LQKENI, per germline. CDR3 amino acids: CASSPQGQGASGYTF. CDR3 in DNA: TGTGCCAGCTCACCTCAAGGACAGGGGGCAAGCGGCTACACCTTC. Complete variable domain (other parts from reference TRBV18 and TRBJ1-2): NAGVMQNPRHLVRRRGQEARLRCSPMKGHSHVYWYRQLPEEGLKFMVYLQKENIIDESGMPKERFSAEFPKEGPSILRIQQVVRGDSAAYFCASSPQGQGASGYTFGSGTRLTVV.

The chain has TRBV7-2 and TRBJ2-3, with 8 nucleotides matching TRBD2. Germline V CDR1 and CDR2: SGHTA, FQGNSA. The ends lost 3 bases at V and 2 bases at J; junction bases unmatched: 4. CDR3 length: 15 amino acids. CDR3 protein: CASSFRGLDTDTQYF. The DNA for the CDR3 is TGTGCCAGCAGCTTCCGGGGACTAGACACAGATACGCAGTATTTT.

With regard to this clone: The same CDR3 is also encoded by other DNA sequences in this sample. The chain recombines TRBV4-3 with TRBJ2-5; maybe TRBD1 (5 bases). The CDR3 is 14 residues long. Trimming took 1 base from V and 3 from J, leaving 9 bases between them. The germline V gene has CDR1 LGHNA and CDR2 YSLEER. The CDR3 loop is CASSQAGREETQYF. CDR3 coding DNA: TGCGCCAGCAGCCAAGCAGGCAGGGAAGAGACCCAGTACTTC.

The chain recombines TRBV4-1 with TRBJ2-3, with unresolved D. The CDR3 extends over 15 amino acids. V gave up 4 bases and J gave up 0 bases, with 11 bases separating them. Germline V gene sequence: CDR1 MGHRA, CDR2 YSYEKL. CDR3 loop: CASSPSKGSTDTQYF. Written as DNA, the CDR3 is TGCGCCAGCAGCCCGAGTAAGGGAAGCACAGATACGCAGTATTTT.

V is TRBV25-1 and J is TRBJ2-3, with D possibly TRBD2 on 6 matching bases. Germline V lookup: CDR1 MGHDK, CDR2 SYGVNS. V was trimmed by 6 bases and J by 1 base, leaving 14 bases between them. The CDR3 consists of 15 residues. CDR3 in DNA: TGTGCCAGCAGCGAAACCGGGACTGGCACAGATACGCAGTATTTT. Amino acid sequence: CASSETGTGTDTQYF.

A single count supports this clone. This chain's CDR3 is CAISEFRDLDTEAFF. CDR3 nucleotide sequence: TGTGCCATCAGTGAATTTAGGGACCTCGACACTGAAGCTTTCTTT. The chain employs TRBV10-3 and TRBJ1-1; D is possibly TRBD1 (5 bases). In germline, CDR1 is ENHRY, CDR2 SYGVKD. Trimming shortened V by 3 bases and J by 3 bases, and 14 bases separated the two germline ends. CDR3 length equals 15 residues.

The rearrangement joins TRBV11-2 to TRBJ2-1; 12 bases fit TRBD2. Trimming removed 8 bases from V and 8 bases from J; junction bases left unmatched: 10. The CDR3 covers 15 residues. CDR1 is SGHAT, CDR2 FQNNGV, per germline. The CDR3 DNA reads TGTGCCAGCGTTCATCTAGCGGGGGGGCAAGATGAGCAGTTCTTC. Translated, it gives CASVHLAGGQDEQFF.

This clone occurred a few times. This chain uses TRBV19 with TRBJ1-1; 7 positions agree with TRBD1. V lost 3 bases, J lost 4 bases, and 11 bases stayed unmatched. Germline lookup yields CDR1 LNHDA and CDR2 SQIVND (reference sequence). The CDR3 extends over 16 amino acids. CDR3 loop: CASSIGQVQRATEAFF. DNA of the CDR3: TGTGCCAGTAGTATTGGACAGGTTCAAAGGGCCACTGAAGCTTTCTTT.

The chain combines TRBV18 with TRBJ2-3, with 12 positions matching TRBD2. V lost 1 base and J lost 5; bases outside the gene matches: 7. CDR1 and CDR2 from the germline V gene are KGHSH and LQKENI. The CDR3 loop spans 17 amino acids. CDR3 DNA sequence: TGTGCCAGCTCACCACTGACTAGCGGGGGAATTGGAGATACGCAGTATTTT. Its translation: CASSPLTSGGIGDTQYF.

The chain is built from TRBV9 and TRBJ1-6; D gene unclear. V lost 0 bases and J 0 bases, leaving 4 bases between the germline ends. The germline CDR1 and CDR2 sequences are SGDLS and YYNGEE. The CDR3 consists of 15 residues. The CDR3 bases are TGTGCCAGCAGCGTAGGGAGCTCCTATAATTCACCCCTCCACTTT. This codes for CASSVGSSYNSPLHF.

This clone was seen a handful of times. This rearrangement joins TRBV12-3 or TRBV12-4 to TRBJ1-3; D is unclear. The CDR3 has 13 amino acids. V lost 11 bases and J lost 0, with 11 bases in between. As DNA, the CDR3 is TGTGCCGGCTCCTGGAACTCTGGAAACACCATATATTTT. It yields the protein CAGSWNSGNTIYF.

CDR3 coding DNA: TGCAGCGTTGAGTCGGCGGCGTCAGCCGCCAGTGGCTACACCTTC. Protein: CSVESAASAASGYTF. This chain uses TRBV29-1 with TRBJ1-2; no definite D call. V gave up 3 bases and J gave up 7 bases, with 21 bases separating them. CDR1 is SQVTM and CDR2 is ANQGSEA in the germline V gene. This CDR3 is 15 amino acids long.

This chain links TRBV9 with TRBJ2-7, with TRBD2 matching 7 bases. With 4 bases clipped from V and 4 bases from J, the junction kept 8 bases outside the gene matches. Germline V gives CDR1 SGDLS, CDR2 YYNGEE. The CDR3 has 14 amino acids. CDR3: CASSLGLQTYEQYF. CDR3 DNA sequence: TGTGCCAGCAGCTTGGGACTACAAACTTACGAGCAGTACTTC.

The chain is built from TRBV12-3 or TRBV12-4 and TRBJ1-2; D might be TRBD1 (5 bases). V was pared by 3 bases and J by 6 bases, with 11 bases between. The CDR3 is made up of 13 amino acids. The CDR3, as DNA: TGTGCCAGCAGTTTTTCAGGGACGGATGGCTACACCTTC. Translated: CASSFSGTDGYTF.

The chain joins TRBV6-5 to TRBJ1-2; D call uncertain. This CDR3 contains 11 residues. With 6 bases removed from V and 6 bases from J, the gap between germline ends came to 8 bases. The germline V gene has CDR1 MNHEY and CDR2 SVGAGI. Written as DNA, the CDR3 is TGTGCCAGCAGGAACTACGATGGCTACACCTTC. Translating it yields CASRNYDGYTF.

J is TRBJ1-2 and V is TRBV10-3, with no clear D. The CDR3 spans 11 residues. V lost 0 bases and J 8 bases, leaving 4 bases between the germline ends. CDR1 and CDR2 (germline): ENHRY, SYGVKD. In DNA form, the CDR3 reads TGTGCCATCAGTGAGTCTGGGGGCTACACCTTC. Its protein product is CAISESGGYTF.

CDR3 sequence: CASSLQQGASEAFF. DNA of the CDR3: TGTGCCAGCAGCCTCCAACAGGGGGCCTCTGAAGCTTTCTTT. The chain links TRBV7-2 to TRBJ1-1, with 9 bases aligning to TRBD1. Germline CDR1 SGHTA, CDR2 FQGNSA. V gave up 5 bases and J gave up 6 bases; unmatched junction bases: 7. The CDR3 covers 14 residues.

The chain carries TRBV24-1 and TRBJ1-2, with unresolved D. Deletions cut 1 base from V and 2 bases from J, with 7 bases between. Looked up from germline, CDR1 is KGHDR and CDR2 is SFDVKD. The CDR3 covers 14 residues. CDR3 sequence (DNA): TGTGCCACCAGTGATTTTACTCAAAACTATGGCTACACCTTC. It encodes CATSDFTQNYGYTF.

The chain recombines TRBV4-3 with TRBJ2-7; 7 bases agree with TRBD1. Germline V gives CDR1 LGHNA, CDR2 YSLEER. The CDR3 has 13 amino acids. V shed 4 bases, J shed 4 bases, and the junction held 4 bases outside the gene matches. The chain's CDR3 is CASSLRRGYEQYF. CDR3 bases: TGCGCCAGCAGCCTTCGCAGGGGGTACGAGCAGTACTTC.

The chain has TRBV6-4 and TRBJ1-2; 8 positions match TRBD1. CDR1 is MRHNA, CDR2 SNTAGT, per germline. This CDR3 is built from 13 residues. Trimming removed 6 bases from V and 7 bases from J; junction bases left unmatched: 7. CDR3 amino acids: CASSRTGLVGYTF. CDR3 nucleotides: TGTGCCAGCAGCAGGACAGGGTTAGTTGGCTACACCTTC.

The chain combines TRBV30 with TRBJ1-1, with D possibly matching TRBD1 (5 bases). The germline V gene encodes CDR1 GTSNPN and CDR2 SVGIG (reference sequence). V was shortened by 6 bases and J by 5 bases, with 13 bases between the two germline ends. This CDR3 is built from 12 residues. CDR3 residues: CACPGGKTEAFF. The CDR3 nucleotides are TGTGCCTGCCCGGGGGGGAAAACTGAAGCTTTCTTT.